This T cell receptor beta chain was recovered during a study of T cells in Graves' hyperthyroidism and ophthalmopathy. Broader study findings: In the blood, most expanded thyroid clonotypes above 0.001 appeared as well.

This clonotype was detected only a few times. Its antigen is unknown. TCR beta CDR3 region amplification was performed from RNA transcripts. An initial round of RT-PCR targeting the TCR CDR3 relied on the HTBI primer set. MiXCR, applied by TCRdb to the multiplex PCR reads, yields one record per CDR3 protein. The sample includes fewer than 700,000 distinct CDR3 sequences, about a sixth of them seen just once. No progression to ophthalmopathy during 18 months of follow-up defined stable disease. Sequenced input: blood. The TCR originated in a woman aged 25-40 years with Graves' hyperthyroidism.

CDR3 amino acids: CASSYSKQSNQPQHF. The CDR3 DNA reads as TGTGCCAGCAGTTACTCGAAACAGAGCAATCAGCCCCAGCATTTT. The J gene is TRBJ1-5, the V gene TRBV6-5; D ambiguous. This CDR3 contains 15 residues. V was clipped by 0 bases and J by 1 base, with 7 bases between them. Germline V lookup: CDR1 MNHEY, CDR2 SVGAGI.